The T cell receptor (beta chain) under discussion was sequenced for a study of blood T cell repertoires in COVID-19 (dated by TCRdb to 2020 to 2021). With regard to the full study: Samples covering the acute and convalescent phases of COVID-19 were provided by collaborators in the United States, Italy and Spain. The material from the prospective study consisted of cDNA or gDNA derived from T cells, B-cell-depleted T cells, or PBMCs. The dataset comprised deeply sampled blood TCRbeta repertoires from subjects exposed to, actively infected with, or recovered from COVID-19. A freely available public database, intended as a resource for researchers studying the immune response to SARS-CoV-2, is where the repertoires were released. The samples were drawn from the first 160 participants of the ongoing ImmuneRACE study and from 950 to 1,500 subjects provided by 6 global collaborators. Nearly every sample came with metadata listing a de-identified subject ID, COVID-19 status, age in years and sex. Where available, HLA class I and class II types were taken from metadata supplied by the sample provider and were not determined by assay-based typing. Study-wide conclusions, independent of this receptor: How much clinical and demographic metadata was included differed by source and by participant, and the metadata was provided uncurated.

TCRbeta CDR3 regions were amplified from genomic DNA using the immunoSEQ Assay, a bias-controlled multiplex PCR. For the original study's pipeline: Nucleated cell counts per sample were estimated from amplification of reference gene primers within the assay. Sequence reads were collapsed and filtered to measure the absolute abundance of every unique TCRbeta CDR3 rearrangement. For each sample, productive Simpson clonality was calculated by taking the square root of Simpson's diversity index across productive rearrangements. TCRdb stores this immuneACCESS table with in-frame sequences only. Part of the clones is absent; in the studies checked, under half of the shortfall reflects unresolved V genes, and no reason is known for the rest. V and J calls and clone size follow that table, whereas D and trimming were derived from the DNA. The sample table lists about 170,000 clones, 65% to 85% of them with a count of one. Of the sample, 2.5% to 3% is held by the ten largest clones.

Whole blood was collected in K2EDTA tubes by collaborating institutions according to the institutions' own protocols. For TCRbeta analysis, collaborators shipped samples in one of three forms: frozen whole blood, isolated PBMCs, or DNA extracted from either of those sample types. Remarks on this clone: Its specific antigen is unknown. There are no base qualities to consult, and no much larger clone falls within one base.

Trimming removed 0 bases from V and 2 bases from J, leaving 8 bases between the germline ends. CDR1 and CDR2, per the germline V gene, are SGDLS and YYNGEE. From its cysteine to its phenylalanine, the CDR3 spans 14 amino acids. CDR3 DNA is the only sequence kept; it has 42 bases, read in frame from the first base. In this chain, TRBV9 is recombined with TRBJ2-5; a confident D gene designation cannot be given. The receptor was isolated from an older woman with acute or convalescent COVID-19. The sample consisted of peripheral blood. The CDR3: CASSVVAGQETQYF. The DNA is as follows: TGTGCCAGCAGCGTAGTGGCAGGTCAAGAGACCCAGTACTTC.